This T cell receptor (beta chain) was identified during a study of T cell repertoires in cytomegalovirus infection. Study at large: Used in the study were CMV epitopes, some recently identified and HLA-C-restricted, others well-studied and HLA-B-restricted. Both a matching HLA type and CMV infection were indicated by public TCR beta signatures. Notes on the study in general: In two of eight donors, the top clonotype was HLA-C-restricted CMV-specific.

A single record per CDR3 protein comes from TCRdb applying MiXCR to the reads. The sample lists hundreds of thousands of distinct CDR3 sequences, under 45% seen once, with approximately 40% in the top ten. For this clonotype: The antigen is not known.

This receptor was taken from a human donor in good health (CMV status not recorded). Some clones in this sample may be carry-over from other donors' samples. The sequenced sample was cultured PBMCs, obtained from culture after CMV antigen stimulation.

CDR3 loop: CASSLFGTRGPEQFF. CDR3 in DNA: TGTGCCAGCAGTTTATTCGGGACCCGGGGGCCTGAGCAGTTCTTC. The gene calls are TRBV28 and TRBJ2-1, with D possibly being TRBD1 or TRBD2 (6 bases each). The CDR3 is 15 amino acids. The germline V gene has CDR1 MDHEN and CDR2 SYDVKM. Deletions cut 1 base from V and 9 bases from J, with 16 bases between.